This is a list of T cell receptor beta chains from one sample in a study of EBV T-cell therapy then PD-1 blockade in nasopharyngeal carcinoma. Clones were read by immunoSEQ multiplex PCR, and TCRdb kept only the in-frame ones, dropping some. Here the sample spans roughly 22,000 clones, 82% being singletons. These receptors' targets are unknown. Sequenced here: CD8+ T cells from blood, sampled at day -245 from a patient whose treatment included autologous EBV-specific T cells and nivolumab. These receptors all come from a man between 35 and 55 years old with nasopharyngeal carcinoma. The conserved cysteine and the conserved F or W are not part of the CDR3 here. The order of the fields is J gene, V gene, CDR3 protein.

TRBJ1-2 | TRBV5-6 | ASSLGGANYGYT
TRBJ2-1 | TRBV7-6 | ASKDWGGEQF
TRBJ2-5 | TRBV3-1/TRBV3-2 | ASSQGSRGGQETQY
TRBJ1-2 | TRBV4-3 | ASSQVVAANYGYT
TRBJ1-1 | TRBV15 | ATSRTGSEAF
TRBJ2-1 | TRBV6-2/TRBV6-3 | ASSYTGGSYNEQF
TRBJ2-1 | TRBV10-3 | AISEGTLNNEQF
TRBJ1-6 | TRBV4-3 | ASSQDKQLGDSLFYNSPLH
TRBJ2-1 | TRBV6-5 | ASSPQAGGYNEQF
TRBJ2-7 | TRBV6-2/TRBV6-3 | ASSYSRRGFGRGYEQY
TRBJ2-7 | TRBV27 | ASSYRQPTYEQY
TRBJ1-1 | TRBV19 | ASSVQGYTEAF
TRBJ1-1 | TRBV6-5 | ASSYGGATEAF
TRBJ2-1 | TRBV7-3 | ASSPLAGYNEQF
TRBJ2-3 | TRBV24-1 | ATSSAGGLRTDTQY
TRBJ1-5 | TRBV19 | ASSLGGPQH
TRBJ1-2 | TRBV3-1/TRBV3-2 | ASSQDPGQGGGYT
TRBJ1-6 | TRBV7-2 | ASSLAGDYNSPLH
TRBJ2-7 | TRBV7-6 | ASSLSPRQGSDEQY
TRBJ2-7 | TRBV2 | ASSEARDRYEQY
TRBJ1-2 | TRBV2 | ASSEALRAGELYGYT
TRBJ1-2 | TRBV4-3 | ASSPEQGYYGYT
TRBJ1-2 | TRBV6-5 | ASTLGGGNYGYT
TRBJ1-1 | TRBV7-9 | AARVQALPNLNTEAF
TRBJ2-4 | TRBV18 | ASSPNTGEGAIQY
TRBJ2-4 | TRBV28 | ASRARGRVSGAKNIQY
TRBJ1-5 | TRBV19 | ASTMDRFQPQH
TRBJ2-3 | TRBV7-2 | ASSGGSDTQY
TRBJ2-2 | TRBV9 | ASGQGPNTGELF
TRBJ1-4 | TRBV6-6 | ASRRRGANEKLF
TRBJ2-4 | TRBV2 | ASGAWDPRQY
TRBJ2-7 | TRBV6-1 | ASSTGEAYEQY
TRBJ1-6 | TRBV5-5 | ASSLGGQPLH
TRBJ2-3 | TRBV20-1 | SARNIYTQY
TRBJ1-1 | TRBV7-5 | VRSCRLGNTEAF
TRBJ1-1 | TRBV29-1 | SATGSEGAF
TRBJ2-7 | TRBV6-6 | ASSPAGPPYEQY